This TCR beta chain was recovered during a study of shared clonotypes between healthy human individuals (dated by TCRdb to about 2020). About the investigation overall: A couple of women and a few men aged 18 to 49 years were included in the cohort. For each donor, CD4 naive and CD4 memory were each given three plates, CD8 naive was given two plates, and CD8 memory was given one plate. Blood TCR repertoires of about five healthy adults were deeply sequenced to estimate repertoire size and the extent of clonotype sharing between individuals. Different laboratories and diverse techniques were used to prepare libraries and sequence TCR repertoires, to increase sequencing depth and limit assay-specific biases. Leukapheresis yielded between about 0.85 and 9.5 billion PBMCs per donor.

The donors were healthy, HIV-negative adults with no recently reported acute infections or vaccinations. Only Caucasian adults living in Nashville, Tennessee, USA were represented among the donors. CD4+ T cells were enriched by magnetic negative selection, after which naive cells were positively selected on CD45RA and the negative fraction was taken as the memory subset. Blood was collected by leukapheresis, and PBMCs were isolated by Ficoll-Histopaque density gradient centrifugation and then cryopreserved in liquid nitrogen vapor phase. Purity and quantity of every magnetically sorted T cell population were checked by analytical flow cytometry. Each sorted fraction had its genomic DNA isolated and then quantified by UV absorbance on a Nanodrop 2000c. Using the deep immunoSEQ assay, TCR CDR3 regions were amplified from genomic DNA by multiplex PCR. Extracted genomic DNA from each cell subset was spread evenly across all wells of several immunoSEQ 96-well plates, with each plate serving as a replicate. For sorted subsets, 150 to 250 ng of genomic DNA, equivalent to around 31,000 T cell genomes, went into each replicate PCR. Purified libraries were quantified with a Qubit 3.0 fluorometer, sized on a Bioanalyzer 2100, and re-quantified with the KAPA Library Quantification kit. Each immunoSEQ 96-well plate was sequenced on its own single-read 150-cycle Illumina NextSeq 550 flow cell. The original methods were these. Because the immunoSEQ output held only junctional sequences and lacked quality scores, the filtering could not match the filtering applied to full-length reads. To assign V/J genes and CDR3, sequences were annotated using PyIR, a Python wrapper for IgBLAST v1.9, with IMGT germline references. Any read was removed if the V/J assignment was weak (E-value above 1e-6), the CDR3 was missing, or the read contained stop codons, out-of-frame junctions, or ambiguous translated residues. V3J clonotypes were defined as sequences sharing an identical inferred V gene, J gene, and CDR3 amino acid sequence. The percentage overlap between two repertoires was calculated by dividing the number of shared unique clonotypes by the size of the smaller repertoire. Repertoire richness was assessed with RTK rarefaction, the Chao1 estimator, and Recon v2.1 estimates of unobserved clonotypes. Generation probabilities were computed with OLGA for all TCRbeta clonotypes obtained by the gDNA method from several donors. TCRdb took this table from immuneACCESS and kept in-frame rearrangements with V and J called. Such tables lack part of the clones; where checked against another copy, unresolved V genes explain under half of the gap, and the rest is unexplained. Clone size and V and J calls were adopted from that table, with D and trimming inferred from the DNA. This sample holds about 1 million clones; 65% to 80% were observed only once. Clones ranked in the top ten supply around 1.5% of the sample.

In the case of this clone: Which antigen it targets is not known. There are no base qualities to consult, and no much larger clone falls within one base.

Study-wide conclusions, independent of this receptor: Compared with non-shared clonotypes, clonotypes shared by all four sorted-subset donors had higher generation probabilities. Even with the large sequencing depth, rarefaction of the sorted-subset datasets indicated that sequencing was incomplete. Naive subsets generally had larger estimated clonotype richness than memory subsets did. Because the study included only a small number of donors, the genetic and exposure-history diversity represented was limited. Sampling was restricted to blood, and TCR repertoires in tissue are likely to differ from TCR repertoires in blood. Sharing across a handful of donors was observed for around 5% of naive CD4, over 3% of naive CD8, over 2% of memory CD4, and roughly 0.43% of memory CD8 clonotypes. Pairwise subsampling indicated that sequencing depth was expected to affect the degree of clonotype sharing among donors.

The germline V gene yields SGHTA for CDR1 and FQGNSA for CDR2. V is pared back by 4 bases and J by 2 bases, with 11 bases lying between the germline termini. The CDR3 measures 14 amino acids from cysteine to phenylalanine. Just CDR3 DNA is preserved here, 42 bases in frame from base 1. This clonotype was sampled from a man aged 18 to 30 in good health. The sequence joins TRBV7-2 to TRBJ1-1; tentative D gene TRBD1, with 5 bases matching. Sequencing was done on a sample of memory CD4+ T cells sorted from blood. The cell subset or site label of this sample denotes: CD45RA-negative fraction. The sequenced DNA is TGTGCCAGCAGCTCGTATACAGGAAACACTGAAGCTTTCTTT. Translation gives CASSSYTGNTEAFF.